This TCR beta chain is drawn from a study of cytomegalovirus exposure and HLA in healthy donors. Germline V lookup: CDR1 SGHRS, CDR2 YFSETQ. CDR3 length equals 16 residues. The PCR contained 60 Vbeta and 13 Jbeta primers. Produced via immunoSEQ multiplex PCR; TCRdb's table is partial and in-frame only. The sample carries under 150,000 clones, 67% recorded once. Overall study findings and caveats: As was reported, the classifier diagnosed cytomegalovirus status with high specificity and sensitivity.

With respect to this clone: Antigen: not known. Sequence at one end of the junction differs from germline and may be a read error.

This receptor was taken from a man between 18 and 29 years old in good health and CMV-seropositive. Sequenced material: PBMCs. The gene calls are TRBV5-1 and TRBJ1-6, with a possible D match to TRBD1 (6 bases). CDR3 amino acids: CASSLGDTGVGSPFHF. CDR3 sequence (DNA): TGCGCCAGCAGCTTGGGGGACACGGGCGTGGGTTCACCCTTCCACTTT. Filled out from reference TRBV5-1 and TRBJ1-6, the complete variable domain reads KAGVTQTPRYLIKTRGQQVTLSCSPISGHRSVSWYQQTPGQGLQFLFEYFSETQRNKGNFPGRFSGRQFSNSRSEMNVSTLELGDSALYLCASSLGDTGVGSPFHFGNGTRLTVT.